This T cell receptor beta chain originates from a study of OX40 agonist ivuxolimab in advanced cancers. Study as a whole: Therapy given before enrollment (anti-PD-1, anti-PD-L1 or anti-CTLA-4) was allowed, and 40% to 45% had some.

V was trimmed by 1 base and J by 5 bases, leaving 5 bases between them. This CDR3 has 13 residues. Germline V CDR1 and CDR2: MNHNY, SVGAGI (reference sequence). Study results and caveats: Certain nonresponders likewise exhibited a low normalized T-cell clonal expansion.

As regards this clone: Its antigen is not identified.

The table came from immunoSEQ multiplex PCR; TCRdb's copy has only in-frame clones and leaves some out. This table has approximately 3,000 clones, around 72% appearing once. The clonotype comes from an adult with an advanced solid tumor such as melanoma, head and neck, liver or kidney cancer. The rearrangement joins TRBV6-6 to TRBJ2-2, with D maybe TRBD2 (5 bases). This material consisted of CD4+ or CD8+ T cells sorted from blood, taken in a trial of the OX40 agonist ivuxolimab. The CDR3 nucleotides read TGTGCCAGCAGTTACTGGAGGACCGGGGAGCTGTTTTTT. Residues: CASSYWRTGELFF.